One and the same sample provided the 10 T cell receptor beta chains below, sequenced in a study of blood T cell repertoires in COVID-19 (TCRdb year 2020). Libraries were constructed by the immunoSEQ multiplex PCR assay. TCRdb limited this immuneACCESS table to in-frame rearrangements with V and J called. A share of clones is missing; checked studies link under half to unresolved V genes, and the rest is unexplained. The sample profile shows around 500,000 clones; around 89% of them were found once. The ten largest clones capture around 1.9% of the sample. Sequenced input: PBMCs or T cells enriched from blood (not recorded which). The receptors were gathered from a middle-aged woman who had recovered from COVID-19.

V gene TRBV12-3 or TRBV12-4 combines with J gene TRBJ1-3; no reliable D call. V lost 5 bases to trimming and J lost 0 bases, with 5 bases between them. The CDR3 consists of 13 residues. CDR3 DNA sequence: TGTGCCAGCAGTAAGAGCTCTGGAAACACCATATATTTT. It encodes CASSKSSGNTIYF.

In this sample, this clone turned up once. The chain joins TRBV11-3 to TRBJ2-7, with a tentative D call TRBD1 (8 bases). V dropped 5 bases and J dropped 9 bases, with 17 bases sitting between them. Germline V CDR1 and CDR2: SGHNT, YENEEA. The CDR3 consists of 13 residues. This CDR3 is CASSDRTGRGQYF. DNA for the CDR3: TGTGCCAGCAGCGACAGGACAGGGAGGGGGCAGTACTTC.

The V gene is TRBV27, the J gene TRBJ1-1; tentative D call: TRBD1 (5 bases). Germline CDR1 MNHEY, CDR2 SMNVEV (reference sequence). Between the trimmed V and J ends, which lost 2 bases and 4 bases, there was a span of 11 bases. CDR3 length equals 14 residues. CDR3: CASSLTLRGTEAFF. CDR3 DNA sequence: TGTGCCAGCAGTTTAACCCTAAGGGGCACTGAAGCTTTCTTT.

The chain combines TRBV2 with TRBJ2-5, with 7 bases identical to TRBD2. The V gene's germline CDR1 is SNHLY and CDR2 FYNNEI. The V and J ends lost 6 bases and 7 bases, in that order; junction bases with no gene match: 14. This CDR3 has 15 residues. Written as DNA, the CDR3 is TGTGCCAGCAGGACTACTAGCGTAGTTGCGGGGACCCAGTACTTC. This gives the protein CASRTTSVVAGTQYF. The whole variable domain, filled in from reference TRBV2 and TRBJ2-5, reads EPEVTQTPSHQVTQMGQEVILRCVPISNHLYFYWYRQILGQKVEFLVSFYNNEISEKSEIFDDQFSVERPDGSNFTLKIRSTKLEDSAMYFCASRTTSVVAGTQYFGPGTRLLVL.

In this sample, this clone turned up a few times. J is TRBJ1-2 and V is TRBV30; D remains unclear. The CDR3 contains 12 residues. Germline values: CDR1 GTSNPN, CDR2 SVGIG (reference sequence). V was clipped by 4 bases and J by 4 bases, with 10 bases between them. The CDR3 sequence: CAWTVGGYGYTF. CDR3 bases: TGTGCCTGGACCGTAGGAGGCTATGGCTACACCTTC.

The CDR3 region has the DNA TGTGCCAGCAGTTTAAGGCCGGGGAGGGAACTCACCGGGGAGCTGTTTTTT. Its translation: CASSLRPGRELTGELFF. The chain joins TRBV28 to TRBJ2-2; 7 nucleotides agree with TRBD2. The germline CDR1 and CDR2 sequences are MDHEN and SYDVKM. Trimming cost V 2 bases and J 4 bases; bases outside gene matches: 10. This CDR3 comprises 17 residues.

This rearrangement joins TRBV3-1 (or the pseudogene TRBV3-2) to TRBJ1-5; no clear D gene. V was cut by 0 bases and J by 7 bases, with 13 bases left in between. The germline gives CDR1 LGHDT, CDR2 YNNKEL (reference sequence). The CDR3 runs 15 residues. The CDR3 sequence: CASSQDGSRFQPQHF. CDR3 in DNA: TGTGCCAGCAGCCAAGACGGTAGCCGGTTCCAGCCCCAGCATTTT.

This sequence joins TRBV5-1 and TRBJ1-3, with D unclear. The CDR3 covers 17 residues. CDR1 is SGHRS, CDR2 YFSETQ, per germline. V was clipped by 5 bases and J by 5 bases, with 23 bases between them. The CDR3 sequence: CASRPHAGELSRNTIYF. The CDR3 DNA sequence: TGCGCCAGCAGACCTCATGCTGGGGAGTTATCCAGAAACACCATATATTTT.

Points on this clone: Germline is not matched at one junction end, which may reflect a read error. The chain joins TRBV4-3 to TRBJ1-5; D gene ambiguous. This CDR3 has 16 residues. CDR1 is LGHNA, CDR2 YSLEER, per germline. In DNA, the CDR3 is TGCGCCAGCAGCCAAGGATCCGGGGATAGCCATCAGCCCCAGCATTTT. This codes for CASSQGSGDSHQPQHF.

The gene calls are TRBV29-1 and TRBJ2-3; 10 nucleotides align to TRBD2. The germline V gene has CDR1 SQVTM and CDR2 ANQGSEA. With 4 bases clipped from V and 0 bases from J, the junction kept 1 base outside the gene matches. The CDR3 contains 14 residues. The CDR3 nucleotides are TGCAGCGTTGGGACTAGCGGTAGCACAGATACGCAGTATTTT. Translating it yields CSVGTSGSTDTQYF.